The clone carrying this TCR beta chain was found many times. The sample is drawn from a study of low-dose radiotherapy and immunotherapy resistance in tumors. Alpha- and beta-chain coverage of first-strand cDNA came from TRAV- and TRBV-specific primers. Amplification, which lasted approximately 19 PCR cycles, used a constant-region primer and V-primer adapter to amplify TCRs. In TCRdb, the reads were re-called with MiXCR into one record per CDR3 protein. Of almost 45,000 distinct CDR3 sequences listed, 25% to 30% are singletons. Time point given: after trial treatment. Treatment in this sample: LDRT plus nivolumab, ipilimumab, low-dose cyclophosphamide and aspirin (RACIN trial). The CDR3 is 15 residues long. Germline lookup yields CDR1 SNHLY and CDR2 FYNNEI. Trimming cost V 6 bases and J 4 bases; bases outside gene matches: 5.

This specimen consisted of PBMCs, obtained after low-dose radiotherapy plus immunotherapy. This chain connects TRBV2 to TRBJ2-1, with 11 bases lining up with TRBD2. This clonotype was sampled from a male donor with prostate cancer. The CDR3 is CASRQTSGIYNEQFF. CDR3 DNA sequence: TGTGCCAGCAGGCAGACTAGCGGGATATACAATGAGCAGTTCTTC.